The next 18 T cell receptor beta chains were all read from a single sample in a study of cytomegalovirus exposure and HLA in healthy donors. Generated by immunoSEQ multiplex PCR, the TCRdb table keeps only in-frame clones and is missing some. The data contain over 150,000 clones, about 82% of them singletons. The sequenced sample consisted of PBMCs. The receptors derive from a human donor in good health.

The chain uses TRBV7-3 and TRBJ2-3, with 7 bases matching TRBD1. V was pared by 5 bases and J by 2 bases, with 7 bases of the junction left unmatched. CDR3 length: 15 residues. Per germline, CDR1 SGHTA and CDR2 FQGTGA. The CDR3 loop is CASSQGQPATDTQYF. The CDR3 DNA follows: TGTGCCAGCAGCCAGGGACAGCCGGCCACAGATACGCAGTATTTT.

The chain is built from TRBV5-1 and TRBJ2-7; tentatively, D is TRBD1 (6 bases). The ends were cut back, 3 bases at V and 4 bases at J, with 8 bases in the middle. Germline lookup yields CDR1 SGHRS and CDR2 YFSETQ. The CDR3 extends over 12 amino acids. The chain's CDR3 is CASSSDSYEQYF. Here the CDR3 DNA reads TGCGCCAGCAGCTCGGACAGTTACGAGCAGTACTTC.

The chain links TRBV28 to TRBJ2-3; 9 bases are a match to TRBD1. This CDR3 is 16 amino acids long. Germline loops: CDR1 MDHEN, CDR2 SYDVKM. V lost 8 bases and J lost 0; bases outside the gene matches: 9. CDR3 residues: CASPPAGTGSTDTQYF. The CDR3 DNA follows: TGTGCCAGCCCCCCAGCAGGGACAGGGAGCACAGATACGCAGTATTTT.

The genes are TRBV7-6 and TRBJ2-7; 7 bases align to TRBD1. The ends lost 1 base at V and 3 bases at J; junction bases unmatched: 9. Per germline, CDR1 SGHVS and CDR2 FNYEAQ. The CDR3 is 16 amino acids. The CDR3 DNA follows: TGTGCCAGCAGCTTAGGGGGACAGAATTTCATCTACGAGCAGTACTTC. As protein: CASSLGGQNFIYEQYF. Full variable domain (outside the CDR3, taken from reference TRBV7-6 and TRBJ2-7): GAGVSQSPRYKVTKRGQDVALRCDPISGHVSLYWYRQALGQGPEFLTYFNYEAQQDKSGLPNDRFSAERPEGSISTLTIQRTEQRDSAMYRCASSLGGQNFIYEQYFGPGTRLTVT.

The chain links TRBV12-5 to TRBJ1-1, with D possibly being TRBD1 (6 bases). This CDR3 is 14 amino acids long. The germline V gene has CDR1 LGHNT and CDR2 FRNRAP. Trimming removed 0 bases from V and 5 bases from J, with 10 bases in between. The CDR3 loop reads CASGLVQGRTEAFF. The CDR3 DNA is TGTGCTAGTGGTTTGGTACAGGGAAGGACTGAAGCTTTCTTT.

The chain joins TRBV28 to TRBJ1-1; 8 bases line up with TRBD1. V dropped 1 base and J dropped 1; count of bases not matched to a gene: 11. The CDR3 loop spans 18 amino acids. The germline V gene has CDR1 MDHEN and CDR2 SYDVKM. The CDR3: CASSLSRSAGGPNTEAFF. CDR3 DNA sequence: TGTGCCAGCAGTTTATCCCGGTCGGCAGGGGGCCCGAACACTGAAGCTTTCTTT.

V is TRBV29-1 and J is TRBJ2-3, with 8 positions matching TRBD2. This CDR3 is 15 amino acids long. The V gene end was trimmed by 8 bases and the J gene end by 1 base; junction bases not matched to a gene: 11. Looked up from germline, CDR1 is SQVTM and CDR2 is ANQGSEA. DNA of the CDR3: TGCAGCTCCCGACGGGGGGGCGCTCGCACAGATACGCAGTATTTT. Translation gives CSSRRGGARTDTQYF.

CDR3 in amino acids: CASSLSVGLRAQYF. CDR3 nucleotides: TGTGCCAGCAGTTTATCGGTGGGCTTGAGGGCCCAGTACTTC. The chain employs TRBV28 and TRBJ2-5, with TRBD2 as a possible D gene (5 bases). Trimming removed 1 base from V and 9 bases from J, with 15 bases in between. Germline lookup yields CDR1 MDHEN and CDR2 SYDVKM. CDR3 length: 14 amino acids.

The chain uses TRBV4-1 and TRBJ1-6; D is perhaps TRBD1 (5 bases). The ends were cut back, 4 bases at V and 0 bases at J, with 25 bases in the middle. Germline V gene sequence: CDR1 MGHRA, CDR2 YSYEKL. CDR3 length: 21 residues. Here the CDR3 reads CASSPSSEQGLSFSYNSPLHF. Here the CDR3 DNA reads TGCGCCAGCAGCCCATCTTCGGAGCAGGGTCTATCCTTCTCCTATAATTCACCCCTCCACTTT.

The V call is TRBV6-1, the J call TRBJ2-7, with TRBD2 matching 7 bases. The CDR3 contains 12 residues. Germline-derived CDR1 and CDR2 are MNHNS and SASEGT. V shed 5 bases, J shed 3 bases, and the junction held 1 base outside the gene matches. The CDR3 nucleotides read TGTGCCAGCAGTTCTAGCGGCTACGAGCAGTACTTC. Its translation is CASSSSGYEQYF.

CDR3 protein: CASSAADRERIGYTF. The DNA of the CDR3 is TGTGCCAGCAGCGCGGCAGACAGGGAACGGATTGGCTACACCTTC. This sequence joins TRBV9 and TRBJ1-2; 7 nucleotides align to TRBD1. The V gene end was trimmed by 3 bases and the J gene end by 7 bases; junction bases not matched to a gene: 12. CDR3 size: 15 residues. CDR1 is SGDLS, CDR2 YYNGEE, per germline.

The rearrangement uses TRBV18 and TRBJ1-4; a weak D match, TRBD1 (6 bases). In germline, CDR1 is KGHSH, CDR2 LQKENI. The CDR3 totals 14 residues. V was shortened by 5 bases and J by 8 bases, with 15 bases between the two germline ends. DNA for the CDR3: TGTGCCAGCTCAAGCAGGGGCGGTGGCGAAAAACTGTTTTTT. Its translation is CASSSRGGGEKLFF. The full variable domain, with the rest looked up from reference TRBV18 and TRBJ1-4, is NAGVMQNPRHLVRRRGQEARLRCSPMKGHSHVYWYRQLPEEGLKFMVYLQKENIIDESGMPKERFSAEFPKEGPSILRIQQVVRGDSAAYFCASSSRGGGEKLFFGSGTQLSVL.

This clone was seen a few times. The chain couples TRBV5-1 to TRBJ1-2, with D possibly TRBD1 on 5 matching bases. This CDR3 region has 15 residues. The V end was cut by 0 bases, the J end by 7 bases, with 16 bases between. The germline V gene encodes CDR1 SGHRS and CDR2 YFSETQ. CDR3 sequence: CASSLGAGIIGGYTF. The CDR3 DNA is TGCGCCAGCAGCTTGGGCGCAGGGATAATAGGTGGCTACACCTTC. Drawing the rest from reference TRBV5-1 and TRBJ1-2, the complete variable domain is KAGVTQTPRYLIKTRGQQVTLSCSPISGHRSVSWYQQTPGQGLQFLFEYFSETQRNKGNFPGRFSGRQFSNSRSEMNVSTLELGDSALYLCASSLGAGIIGGYTFGSGTRLTVV.

The genes are TRBV6-1 and TRBJ1-3; a weak D match, TRBD1 (6 bases). Trimming stripped 7 bases from V and 3 bases from J, with 10 bases between. CDR1 is MNHNS, CDR2 SASEGT, per germline. The CDR3 loop spans 13 amino acids. The DNA of the CDR3 is TGTGCCAGCAAAACGACAGGTGGAAACACCATATATTTT. Translation gives CASKTTGGNTIYF.

The CDR3 DNA is TGTGCCAGCAGCTTACAGGGAGATACGCAGTATTTT. Translation: CASSLQGDTQYF. The V call is TRBV7-3, the J call TRBJ2-3, with D perhaps matching TRBD1 (5 bases). Germline V lookup: CDR1 SGHTA, CDR2 FQGTGA. The CDR3 covers 12 residues. V lost 2 bases and J lost 5, with 5 bases in between. Variable domain in full (rest from reference TRBV7-3 and TRBJ2-3): GAGVSQTPSNKVTEKGKYVELRCDPISGHTALYWYRQSLGQGPEFLIYFQGTGAADDSGLPNDRFFAVRPEGSVSTLKIQRTERGDSAVYLCASSLQGDTQYFGPGTRLTVL.

This clone was observed a handful of times. The chain recombines TRBV4-1 with TRBJ2-7; 9 bases map to TRBD1. Per germline, CDR1 MGHRA and CDR2 YSYEKL. Germline trimming cut 4 bases from V and 4 bases from J; bases unmatched to any gene: 8. The CDR3 extends over 15 amino acids. In nucleotides, the CDR3 is TGCGCCAGCAGCCGCCCGGGACAGGGTCAGTACGAGCAGTACTTC. Translation: CASSRPGQGQYEQYF.

The chain carries TRBV29-1 and TRBJ2-5; TRBD2 aligns across 9 bases. The CDR3 has 14 residues. After removal of 4 bases from V and 4 bases from J, the junction contained 7 bases not matched to a gene. Germline assignment: CDR1 SQVTM and CDR2 ANQGSEA. The CDR3 DNA sequence: TGCAGCGTTGCCAGCGGGAGGCCGGGAGAGACCCAGTACTTC. As protein: CSVASGRPGETQYF. Full variable domain (rest looked up from reference TRBV29-1 and TRBJ2-5): SAVISQKPSRDICQRGTSLTIQCQVDSQVTMMFWYRQQPGQSLTLIATANQGSEATYESGFVIDKFPISRPNLTFSTLTVSNMSPEDSSIYLCSVASGRPGETQYFGPGTRLLVL.

The chain uses TRBV29-1 and TRBJ2-7; 8 nucleotides agree with TRBD1. Trimming cost V 6 bases and J 6 bases; bases outside gene matches: 7. This CDR3 has 12 residues. From germline, CDR1 is SQVTM and CDR2 ANQGSEA. The CDR3 protein is CSVTDRVAEQYF. The CDR3, as DNA: TGCAGCGTGACGGACAGGGTTGCCGAGCAGTACTTC.